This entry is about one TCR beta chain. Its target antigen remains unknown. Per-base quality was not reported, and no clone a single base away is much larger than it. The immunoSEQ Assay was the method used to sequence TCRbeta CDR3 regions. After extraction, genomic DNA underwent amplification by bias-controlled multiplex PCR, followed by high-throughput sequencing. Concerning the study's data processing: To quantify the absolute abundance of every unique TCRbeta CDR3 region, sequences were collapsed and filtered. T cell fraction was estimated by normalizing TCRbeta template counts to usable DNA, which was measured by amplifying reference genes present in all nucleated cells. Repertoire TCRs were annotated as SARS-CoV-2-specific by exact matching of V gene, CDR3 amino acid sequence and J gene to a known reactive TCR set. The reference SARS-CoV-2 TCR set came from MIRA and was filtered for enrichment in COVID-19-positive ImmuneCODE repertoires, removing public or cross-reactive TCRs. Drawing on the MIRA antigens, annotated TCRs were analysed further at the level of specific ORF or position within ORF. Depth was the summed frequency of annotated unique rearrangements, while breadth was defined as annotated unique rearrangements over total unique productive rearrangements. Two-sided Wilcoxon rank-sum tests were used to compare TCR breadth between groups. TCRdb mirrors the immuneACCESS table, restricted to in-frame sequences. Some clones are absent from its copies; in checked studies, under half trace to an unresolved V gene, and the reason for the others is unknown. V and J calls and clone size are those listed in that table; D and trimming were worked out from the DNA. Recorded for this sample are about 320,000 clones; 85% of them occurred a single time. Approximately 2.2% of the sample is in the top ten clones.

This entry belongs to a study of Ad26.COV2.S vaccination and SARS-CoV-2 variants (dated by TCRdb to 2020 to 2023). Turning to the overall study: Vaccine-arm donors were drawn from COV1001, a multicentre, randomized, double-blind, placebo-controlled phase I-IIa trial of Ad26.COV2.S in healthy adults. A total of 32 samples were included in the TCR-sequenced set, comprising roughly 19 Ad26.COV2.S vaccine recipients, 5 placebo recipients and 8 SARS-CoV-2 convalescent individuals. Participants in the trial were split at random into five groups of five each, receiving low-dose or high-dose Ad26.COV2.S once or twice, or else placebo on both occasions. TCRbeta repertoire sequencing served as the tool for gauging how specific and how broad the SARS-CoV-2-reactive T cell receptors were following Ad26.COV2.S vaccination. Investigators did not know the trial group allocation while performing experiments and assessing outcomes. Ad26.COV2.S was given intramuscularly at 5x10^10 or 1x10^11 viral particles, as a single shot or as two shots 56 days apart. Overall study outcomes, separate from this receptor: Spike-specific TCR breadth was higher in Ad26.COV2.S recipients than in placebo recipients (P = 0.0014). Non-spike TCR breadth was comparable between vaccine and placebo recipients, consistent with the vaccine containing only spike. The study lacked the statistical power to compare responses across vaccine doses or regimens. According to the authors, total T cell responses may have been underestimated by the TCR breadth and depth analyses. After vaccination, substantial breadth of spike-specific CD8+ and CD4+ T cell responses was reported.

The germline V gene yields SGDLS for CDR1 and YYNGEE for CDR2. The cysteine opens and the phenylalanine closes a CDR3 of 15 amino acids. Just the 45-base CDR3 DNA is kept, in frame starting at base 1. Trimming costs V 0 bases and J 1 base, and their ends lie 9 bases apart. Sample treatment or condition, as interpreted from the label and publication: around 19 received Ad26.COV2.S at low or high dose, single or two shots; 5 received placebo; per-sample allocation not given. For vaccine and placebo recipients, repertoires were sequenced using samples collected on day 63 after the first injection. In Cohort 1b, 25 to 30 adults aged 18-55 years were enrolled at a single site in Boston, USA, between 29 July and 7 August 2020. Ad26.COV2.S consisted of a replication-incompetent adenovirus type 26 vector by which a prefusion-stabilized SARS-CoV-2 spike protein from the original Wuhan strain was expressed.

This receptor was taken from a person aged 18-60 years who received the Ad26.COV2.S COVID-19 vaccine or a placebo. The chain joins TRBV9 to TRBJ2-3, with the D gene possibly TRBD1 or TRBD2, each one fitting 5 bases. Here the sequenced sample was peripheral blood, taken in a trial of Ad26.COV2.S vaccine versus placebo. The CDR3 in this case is CASSVEGRGTDTQYF. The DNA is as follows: TGTGCCAGCAGCGTAGAGGGACGGGGCACAGATACGCAGTATTTT.